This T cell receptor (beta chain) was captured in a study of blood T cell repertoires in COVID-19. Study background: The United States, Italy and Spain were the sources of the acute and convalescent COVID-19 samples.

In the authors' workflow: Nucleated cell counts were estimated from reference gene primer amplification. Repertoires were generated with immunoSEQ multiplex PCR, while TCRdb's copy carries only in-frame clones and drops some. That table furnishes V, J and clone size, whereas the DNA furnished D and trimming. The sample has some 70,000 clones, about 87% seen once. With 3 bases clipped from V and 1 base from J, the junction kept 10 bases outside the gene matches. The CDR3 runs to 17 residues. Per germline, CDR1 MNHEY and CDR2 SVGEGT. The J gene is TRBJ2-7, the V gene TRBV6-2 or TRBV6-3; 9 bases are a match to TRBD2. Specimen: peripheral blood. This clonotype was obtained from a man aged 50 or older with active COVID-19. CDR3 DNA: TGTGCCAGCAGTTATTCGAGCGGGGGGCCGCGTTCCTACGAGCAGTACTTC. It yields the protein CASSYSSGGPRSYEQYF.